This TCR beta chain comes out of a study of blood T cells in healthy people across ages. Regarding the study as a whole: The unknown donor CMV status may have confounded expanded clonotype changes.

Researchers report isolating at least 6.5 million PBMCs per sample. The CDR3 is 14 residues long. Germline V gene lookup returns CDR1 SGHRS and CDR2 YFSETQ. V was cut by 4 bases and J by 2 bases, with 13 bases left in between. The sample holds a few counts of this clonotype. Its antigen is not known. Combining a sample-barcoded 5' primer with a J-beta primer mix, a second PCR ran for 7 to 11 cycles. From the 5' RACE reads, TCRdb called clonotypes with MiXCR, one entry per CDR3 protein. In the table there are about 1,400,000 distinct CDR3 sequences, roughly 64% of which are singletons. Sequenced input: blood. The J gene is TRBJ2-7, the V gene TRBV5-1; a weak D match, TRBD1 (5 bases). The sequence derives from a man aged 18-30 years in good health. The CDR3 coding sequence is TGCGCCAGCAGCAAGAAGACAGAAACCTACGAGCAGTACTTC. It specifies CASSKKTETYEQYF.